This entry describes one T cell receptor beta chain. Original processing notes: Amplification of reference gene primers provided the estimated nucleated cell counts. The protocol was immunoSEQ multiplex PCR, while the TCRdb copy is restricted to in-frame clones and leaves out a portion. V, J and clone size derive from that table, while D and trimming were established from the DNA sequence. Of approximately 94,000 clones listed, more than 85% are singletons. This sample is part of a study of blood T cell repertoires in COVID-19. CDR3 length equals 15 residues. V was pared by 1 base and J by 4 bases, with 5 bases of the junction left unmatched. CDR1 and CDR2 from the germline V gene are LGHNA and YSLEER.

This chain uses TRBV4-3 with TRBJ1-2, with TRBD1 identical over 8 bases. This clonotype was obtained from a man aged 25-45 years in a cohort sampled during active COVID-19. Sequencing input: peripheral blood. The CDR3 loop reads CASSQGGTGLYGYTF. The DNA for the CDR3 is TGCGCCAGCAGCCAAGGAGGGACAGGACTCTATGGCTACACCTTC.